Presented here are 6 T cell receptor beta chains from one specimen sequenced in a study of a mutant IDH1 vaccine in newly diagnosed glioma. Their antigens are not known. Time point: week 5, during vaccination. Vaccination used 300 ug of mutant IDH1 20-mer peptide per dose, with topical imiquimod. Assay: immunoSEQ multiplex PCR; the TCRdb copy retains only in-frame clones and omits some. The repertoire includes approximately 51,000 clones, more than 70% of them detected once, and about 1.8% sits in the top ten. The source was PBMCs, collected from a glioma patient whose treatment included an IDH1 peptide vaccine. Receptors were obtained from a woman aged 40-49 years with glioma.

The chain employs TRBV5-1 and TRBJ2-5; D is ambiguous. The CDR3 has 11 amino acids. Germline V gene sequence: CDR1 SGHRS, CDR2 YFSETQ. The germline V and J ends were trimmed by 2 bases and 4 bases, with 3 bases remaining between them. The CDR3: CASSFRETQYF. The CDR3 DNA sequence: TGCGCCAGCAGCTTCCGAGAGACCCAGTACTTC.

In its sample, this clone was seen a few times. The gene calls are TRBV29-1 and TRBJ2-4; D uncertain. The germline CDR1 and CDR2 sequences are SQVTM and ANQGSEA. V shed 2 bases and J shed 4 bases, with 12 bases lying between them. The CDR3 extends over 14 amino acids. Here the CDR3 DNA reads TGCAGCGTTGAACCTCCGGGCCTTAAAAACATTCAGTACTTC. Translated: CSVEPPGLKNIQYF.

The rearrangement links TRBV10-3 to TRBJ1-6; a weak D match, TRBD1 (5 bases). The V and J ends lost 8 bases and 9 bases respectively, with 20 bases between them. Germline V lookup: CDR1 ENHRY, CDR2 SYGVKD. The CDR3 runs 15 residues. The CDR3 reads CAIWSGQDFVSPLHF. In DNA form, the CDR3 reads TGTGCCATCTGGTCCGGACAAGACTTCGTTTCACCCCTCCACTTT.

The chain couples TRBV12-5 to TRBJ2-5; 7 bases match TRBD2. CDR3 length: 14 amino acids. CDR1 LGHNT and CDR2 FRNRAP come from the germline V gene. The J segment lost 2 bases and the V segment lost 3 bases, leaving 3 bases of the junction unmatched. This CDR3 reads CASGLGEGQETQYF. As DNA, the CDR3 is TGTGCTAGTGGTTTAGGGGAGGGGCAAGAGACCCAGTACTTC.

The chain links TRBV27 to TRBJ2-3; 12 bases are shared with TRBD2. Germline CDR1 MNHEY, CDR2 SMNVEV (reference sequence). The CDR3 runs 16 residues. The V segment lost 5 bases and the J segment 6 bases; nucleotides outside the gene matches: 9. CDR3 region: CASSTTSGGSVDTQYF. DNA for the CDR3: TGTGCCAGCAGTACGACTAGCGGGGGATCTGTGGATACGCAGTATTTT.

The V call is TRBV19, the J call TRBJ1-1; 8 nucleotides line up with TRBD1. Looked up from germline, CDR1 is LNHDA and CDR2 is SQIVND (reference sequence). V lost 5 bases to trimming and J lost 6 bases; unmatched junction nucleotides: 5. The CDR3 extends over 13 amino acids. The CDR3 reads CASSFTGGPEAFF. The CDR3 DNA sequence: TGTGCCAGTAGTTTCACAGGGGGACCTGAAGCTTTCTTT.